The clone carrying this T cell receptor beta chain was counted only a few times. Antigen unknown. The authors extracted at least 6 micrograms of total RNA per sample. Sample-barcoded 5' priming and a J-beta primer mix drove a second PCR of roughly 7 to 11 cycles. MiXCR was run by TCRdb on the 5' RACE reads, yielding one entry per CDR3 protein. The sample lists 730,000 or so distinct CDR3 sequences, around 41% seen once, with 25% to 35% in the top ten. The sample is drawn from a study of blood T cells in healthy people across ages. Study results and caveats: Conclusively comparing naive with antigen-experienced cells was impossible with unsorted PBMCs. Higher diversity, along with more naive CD4+ cells, distinguished long-lived donors from aged donors. TCR beta diversity per million T cells fell roughly linearly with age.

Trimming took 7 bases from V and 0 from J, leaving 6 bases between them. In germline, CDR1 is MNHEY, CDR2 SVGEGT. The CDR3 has 12 amino acids. The sample taken for sequencing was blood. This TCR came from an elderly man in good health. The chain has TRBV6-2 or TRBV6-3 and TRBJ2-5; D gene ambiguous. The DNA of the CDR3 is TGTGCCAGCAACCTGTACCAAGAGACCCAGTACTTC. Translated, it gives CASNLYQETQYF.